The 15 T cell receptor beta chains below all came from one sample that was sequenced in a study of cytomegalovirus exposure and HLA in healthy donors. Sequencing used immunoSEQ multiplex PCR; TCRdb keeps in-frame clones, though not all of them. The sample includes some 270,000 clones, about 86% of them seen just once. The sequenced material came from PBMCs. The receptors here all came from a woman between 18 and 30 years old in good health and CMV-seronegative.

This chain links TRBV18 with TRBJ2-7, with 7 bases aligning to TRBD1. Germline trimming cut 2 bases from V and 2 bases from J; bases unmatched to any gene: 3. Germline V gene lookup returns CDR1 KGHSH and CDR2 LQKENI. The CDR3 runs to 14 residues. DNA for the CDR3: TGTGCCAGCTCACCATCCGGGACAGCCTACGAGCAGTACTTC. Translating gives CASSPSGTAYEQYF.

This rearrangement joins TRBV6-5 to TRBJ1-2; D possibly corresponds to TRBD1 (5 bases). The V and J ends lost 0 bases and 0 bases respectively, with 11 bases between them. CDR1 and CDR2 from the germline V gene are MNHEY and SVGAGI. This CDR3 region has 16 residues. This chain's CDR3 is CASSYSAGPPNYGYTF. CDR3 DNA: TGTGCCAGCAGTTACTCAGCAGGGCCTCCTAACTATGGCTACACCTTC.

The V and J genes are TRBV9 and TRBJ2-3, with D possibly TRBD1 on 6 matching bases. The CDR3 covers 15 residues. V lost 5 bases, J lost 4 bases, and 17 bases lay in between. The germline gives CDR1 SGDLS, CDR2 YYNGEE. The CDR3 protein is CASRKIYGGSDTQYF. The DNA of the CDR3 is TGTGCCAGCAGAAAGATCTATGGGGGCTCAGATACGCAGTATTTT.

The rearrangement joins TRBV5-1 to TRBJ2-1; TRBD2 matches at 9 bases. Germline values: CDR1 SGHRS, CDR2 YFSETQ. V lost 5 bases, J lost 9 bases, and 3 bases stayed unmatched. The length of the CDR3 is 12 residues. CDR3 DNA: TGCGCCAGCAGTATAGCGGGAGTTGAGCAGTTCTTC. Translation: CASSIAGVEQFF.

This chain connects TRBV6-5 to TRBJ2-5; 10 bases are shared with TRBD1. The germline V gene encodes CDR1 MNHEY and CDR2 SVGAGI. This CDR3 has 14 residues. The V segment lost 6 bases and the J segment 4 bases; nucleotides outside the gene matches: 5. The CDR3 coding sequence is TGTGCCAGCAGCCGACAGGGGGCACGAGAGACCCAGTACTTC. It encodes CASSRQGARETQYF.

J is TRBJ2-6 and V is TRBV27; 9 nucleotides agree with TRBD1. Looked up from germline, CDR1 is MNHEY and CDR2 is SMNVEV (reference sequence). This CDR3 contains 17 residues. V lost 5 bases to trimming and J lost 3 bases; unmatched junction nucleotides: 8. The CDR3 coding sequence is TGTGCCAGCAGTAAGAGGGACAGGGCAAGTGGGGCCAACGTCCTGACTTTC. Encoded protein: CASSKRDRASGANVLTF.

V gene TRBV10-3 combines with J gene TRBJ1-2; TRBD1 might be the D (5 bases). This CDR3 comprises 13 residues. Per germline, CDR1 ENHRY and CDR2 SYGVKD. V was cut by 4 bases and J by 6 bases, with 12 bases left in between. This CDR3 reads CAISGQGFDGYTF. The CDR3 DNA reads as TGTGCCATCAGTGGGCAGGGATTCGATGGCTACACCTTC.

The chain carries TRBV30 and TRBJ2-6; TRBD1 matches 7 bases. The CDR3 consists of 14 residues. Germline V gives CDR1 GTSNPN, CDR2 SVGIG (reference sequence). Unmatched junction bases numbered 4, after V lost 8 bases and J lost 0 bases. CDR3 loop: CALAGGSGANVLTF. The CDR3, as DNA: TGTGCCCTGGCAGGGGGCTCTGGGGCCAACGTCCTGACTTTC. The full variable domain, its missing parts supplied by reference TRBV30 and TRBJ2-6, is SQTIHQWPATLVQPVGSPLSLECTVEGTSNPNLYWYRQAAGRGLQLLFYSVGIGQISSEVPQNLSASRPQDRQFILSSKKLLLSDSGFYLCALAGGSGANVLTFGAGSRLTVL.

The gene calls are TRBV30 and TRBJ2-2; perhaps TRBD1 as D (7 bases). The CDR3 loop spans 13 amino acids. V was clipped by 4 bases and J by 4 bases, with 10 bases between them. Germline V gene sequence: CDR1 GTSNPN, CDR2 SVGIG (reference sequence). This CDR3 reads CAWNRGGTGELFF. Here the CDR3 DNA reads TGTGCCTGGAACAGGGGAGGCACCGGGGAGCTGTTTTTT. Based on the CDR3 plus reference TRBV30 and TRBJ2-2, the full variable domain is SQTIHQWPATLVQPVGSPLSLECTVEGTSNPNLYWYRQAAGRGLQLLFYSVGIGQISSEVPQNLSASRPQDRQFILSSKKLLLSDSGFYLCAWNRGGTGELFFGEGSRLTVL.

The J gene is TRBJ2-7, the V gene TRBV10-1, with D possibly TRBD2 on 7 matching bases. V lost 3 bases to trimming and J lost 4 bases, with 16 bases between them. The CDR3 contains 15 residues. Germline V gene lookup returns CDR1 WNHNN and CDR2 SYGVQD (reference sequence). CDR3 in amino acids: CASSDNGGPGYEQYF. The CDR3 coding sequence is TGCGCCAGCAGTGATAACGGGGGGCCGGGTTACGAGCAGTACTTC.

The rearrangement joins TRBV11-1 to TRBJ2-1; possibly TRBD1 for D (6 bases). Germline-derived CDR1 and CDR2 are SGHAT and FQDESV (reference sequence). V was cut by 4 bases and J by 8 bases, with 15 bases left in between. The length of the CDR3 is 14 residues. CDR3 sequence: CASSSPTGNDEQFF. Written as DNA, the CDR3 is TGTGCCAGCAGCTCCCCTACAGGGAACGATGAGCAGTTCTTC.

This clone has only a few counts. The chain combines TRBV5-1 with TRBJ1-5; 8 bases agree with TRBD1. With 4 bases clipped from V and 4 bases from J, the junction kept 4 bases outside the gene matches. CDR3 length equals 14 residues. Germline V gives CDR1 SGHRS, CDR2 YFSETQ. The CDR3 bases are TGCGCCAGCAGCGACGGACAGGGAAATCAGCCCCAGCATTTT. It encodes CASSDGQGNQPQHF.

The chain joins TRBV9 to TRBJ2-5; maybe TRBD1 (5 bases). The CDR3 is 13 residues long. Trimming removed 5 bases from V and 3 bases from J, with 11 bases in between. Per the germline V gene, CDR1 is SGDLS and CDR2 is YYNGEE. The CDR3 bases are TGTGCCAGCAGTTACCAGGGCGAAGAGACCCAGTACTTC. Translated: CASSYQGEETQYF.

This clone has more than one count but fewer than ten. This chain joins TRBV11-3 and TRBJ2-7, with a possible D match to TRBD1 (6 bases). This CDR3 spans 13 amino acids. Germline lookup yields CDR1 SGHNT and CDR2 YENEEA. The ends were cut back, 2 bases at V and 3 bases at J, with 8 bases in the middle. The CDR3 sequence: CASSLRTDYEQYF. CDR3 nucleotides: TGTGCCAGCAGCTTACGGACAGACTACGAGCAGTACTTC. Looking up the rest from reference TRBV11-3 and TRBJ2-7 gives the full variable domain: EAGVVQSPRYKIIEKKQPVAFWCNPISGHNTLYWYLQNLGQGPELLIRYENEEAVDDSQLPKDRFSAERLKGVDSTLKIQPAELGDSAVYLCASSLRTDYEQYFGPGTRLTVT.

The chain is built from TRBV7-3 and TRBJ2-5; TRBD2 matches at 7 bases. The CDR3 runs 16 residues. The germline V gene encodes CDR1 SGHTA and CDR2 FQGTGA. Trimming cost V 4 bases and J 4 bases; bases outside gene matches: 12. DNA of the CDR3: TGTGCCAGCAGCTACCGAGGTACTAGCGCACGAGAGACCCAGTACTTC. It codes for CASSYRGTSARETQYF. Supplemented by reference TRBV7-3 and TRBJ2-5, the full variable domain reads GAGVSQTPSNKVTEKGKYVELRCDPISGHTALYWYRQSLGQGPEFLIYFQGTGAADDSGLPNDRFFAVRPEGSVSTLKIQRTERGDSAVYLCASSYRGTSARETQYFGPGTRLLVL.